This T cell receptor beta chain was captured by sequencing in a study of control samples from healthy donors and cancer patients. TCRdb keeps only in-frame clones here, not all; method: immunoSEQ multiplex PCR. The sample lists about 73,000 clones, roughly 89% occurring once. Germline V lookup: CDR1 SGHTS, CDR2 YDEGEE. The V gene lost 1 base and the J gene lost 3 bases, with 13 bases spanning the gap. This CDR3 spans 15 amino acids. The origin of this receptor is a man aged 55 to 69 with lung cancer. Sequenced input: PBMCs. V gene TRBV5-8 combines with J gene TRBJ1-2; D might be TRBD1 (6 bases). CDR3 sequence: CASSLKADSHYGYTF. The CDR3 DNA reads TGTGCCAGCAGCTTGAAGGCGGACAGTCACTATGGCTACACCTTC.